This entry is about one TCR beta chain. The germline CDR1 and CDR2 sequences are LGHDT and YNNKEL (reference sequence). V gave up 1 base and J gave up 4 bases; unmatched junction bases: 5. CDR3 length: 16 residues. Per the authors' pipeline: Reference gene primers were amplified, and this amplification served to estimate nucleated cell counts. Assay used: immunoSEQ multiplex PCR; TCRdb lists only in-frame clones, some missing. The DNA was the basis for D and trimming; V, J and clone size are from that table. The repertoire holds about 38,000 clones, with over 75% as singletons. This entry belongs to a study of blood T cell repertoires in COVID-19. As for the study in general: Samples of COVID-19 (acute and convalescent) were obtained from the United States, Italy and Spain. Nucleic acid was either cDNA or gDNA, and it came from T cells, B-cell-depleted T cells, or PBMCs.

The chain combines TRBV3-1 (or the pseudogene TRBV3-2) with TRBJ2-7, with TRBD1 matching over 12 bases. Sequenced material: peripheral blood. The TCR comes from a man aged 70 or older with active COVID-19. The DNA for the CDR3 is TGTGCCAGCAGCCAAGCCGGGACAGGGGGCTTATACGAGCAGTACTTC. It codes for CASSQAGTGGLYEQYF.